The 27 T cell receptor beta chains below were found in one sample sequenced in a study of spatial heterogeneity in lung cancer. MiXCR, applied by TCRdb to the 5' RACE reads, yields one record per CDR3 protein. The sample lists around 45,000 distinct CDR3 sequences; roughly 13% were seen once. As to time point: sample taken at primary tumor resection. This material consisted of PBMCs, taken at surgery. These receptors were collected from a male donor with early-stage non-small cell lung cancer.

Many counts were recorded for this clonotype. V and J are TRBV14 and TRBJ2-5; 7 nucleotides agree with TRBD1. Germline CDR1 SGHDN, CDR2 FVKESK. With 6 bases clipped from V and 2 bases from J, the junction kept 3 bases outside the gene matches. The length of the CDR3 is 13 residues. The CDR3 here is CASSRDSQETQYF. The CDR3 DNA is TGTGCCAGCAGTCGGGACAGTCAAGAGACCCAGTACTTC.

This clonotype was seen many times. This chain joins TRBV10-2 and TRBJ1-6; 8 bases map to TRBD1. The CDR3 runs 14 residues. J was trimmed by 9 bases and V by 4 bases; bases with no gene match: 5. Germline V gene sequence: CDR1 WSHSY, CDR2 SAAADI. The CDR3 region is CASSATGGGSPLHF. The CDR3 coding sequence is TGCGCCAGCAGTGCCACAGGGGGTGGTTCACCCCTCCACTTT.

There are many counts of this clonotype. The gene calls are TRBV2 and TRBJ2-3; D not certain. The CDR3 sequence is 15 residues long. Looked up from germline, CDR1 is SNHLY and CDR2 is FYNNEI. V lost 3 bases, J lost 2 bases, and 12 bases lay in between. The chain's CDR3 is CASSEDMPFTDTQYF. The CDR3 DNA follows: TGTGCCAGCAGTGAGGATATGCCATTCACAGATACGCAGTATTTT.

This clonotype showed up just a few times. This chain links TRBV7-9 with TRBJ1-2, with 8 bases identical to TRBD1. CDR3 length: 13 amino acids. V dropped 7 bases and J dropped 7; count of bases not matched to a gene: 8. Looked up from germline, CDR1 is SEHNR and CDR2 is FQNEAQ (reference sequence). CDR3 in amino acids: CASTQGEGSGYTF. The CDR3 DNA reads TGTGCCAGCACACAGGGGGAAGGCTCTGGCTACACCTTC.

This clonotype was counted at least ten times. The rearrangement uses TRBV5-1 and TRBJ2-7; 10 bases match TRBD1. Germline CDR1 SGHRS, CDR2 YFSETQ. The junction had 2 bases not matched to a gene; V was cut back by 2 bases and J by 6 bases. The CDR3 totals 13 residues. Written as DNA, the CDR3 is TGCGCCAGCAGCTTTGGACAGGGGGGCGAGCAGTACTTC. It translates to CASSFGQGGEQYF.

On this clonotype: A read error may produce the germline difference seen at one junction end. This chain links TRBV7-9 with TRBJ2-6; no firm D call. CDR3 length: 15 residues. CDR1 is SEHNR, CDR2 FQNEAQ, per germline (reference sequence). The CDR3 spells CVSSPKDSGANVLTF. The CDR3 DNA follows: TGTGTCAGCAGCCCTAAGGACTCTGGGGCCAACGTCCTGACTTTC.

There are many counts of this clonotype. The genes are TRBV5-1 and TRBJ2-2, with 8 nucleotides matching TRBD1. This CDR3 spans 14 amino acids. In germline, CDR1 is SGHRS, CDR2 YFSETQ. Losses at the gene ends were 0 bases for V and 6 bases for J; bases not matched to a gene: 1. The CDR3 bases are TGCGCCAGCAGCTTGGAACAGGGGGCCGGGGAGCTGTTTTTT. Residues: CASSLEQGAGELFF.

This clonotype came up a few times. CDR3: CASSPPLQVPYGYTF. In DNA form, the CDR3 reads TGTGCCAGCAGTCCCCCGTTACAGGTGCCCTATGGCTACACCTTC. The J gene is TRBJ1-2, the V gene TRBV28; possibly TRBD1 for D (5 bases). This CDR3 contains 15 residues. From germline, CDR1 is MDHEN and CDR2 SYDVKM. V shed 5 bases and J shed 4 bases, with 17 bases lying between them.

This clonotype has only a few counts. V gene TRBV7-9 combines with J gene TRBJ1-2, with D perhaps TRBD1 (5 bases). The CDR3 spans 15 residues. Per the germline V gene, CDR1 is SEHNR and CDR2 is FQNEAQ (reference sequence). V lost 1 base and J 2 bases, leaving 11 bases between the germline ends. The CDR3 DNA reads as TGTGCCAGCAGCTTAGAGGGGCAAGGAAACTATGGCTACACCTTC. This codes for CASSLEGQGNYGYTF.

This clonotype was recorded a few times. In nucleotides, the CDR3 is TGTGCCAGCAGCTTAATAGCGGGAACCAACGAGCAGTACTTC. Translated, it gives CASSLIAGTNEQYF. This rearrangement joins TRBV7-2 to TRBJ2-7, with 8 bases that match TRBD2. The CDR3 extends over 14 amino acids. Germline V gene data show CDR1 as SGHTA and CDR2 as FQGNSA. V was clipped by 2 bases and J by 5 bases; unmatched bases: 5.

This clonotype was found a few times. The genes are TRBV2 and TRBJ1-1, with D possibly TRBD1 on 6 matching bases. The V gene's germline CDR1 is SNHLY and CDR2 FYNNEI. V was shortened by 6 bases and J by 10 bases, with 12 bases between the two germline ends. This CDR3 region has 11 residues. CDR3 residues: CASSGGGLAFF. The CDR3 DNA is TGTGCCAGCAGCGGAGGGGGGTTAGCTTTCTTT.

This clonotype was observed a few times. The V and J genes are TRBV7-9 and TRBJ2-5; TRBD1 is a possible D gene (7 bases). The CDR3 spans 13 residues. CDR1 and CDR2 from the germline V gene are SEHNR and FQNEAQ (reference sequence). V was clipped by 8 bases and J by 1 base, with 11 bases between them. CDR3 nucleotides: TGTGCCAGCGCCAGGGGGGTCCAAGAGACCCAGTACTTC. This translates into CASARGVQETQYF.

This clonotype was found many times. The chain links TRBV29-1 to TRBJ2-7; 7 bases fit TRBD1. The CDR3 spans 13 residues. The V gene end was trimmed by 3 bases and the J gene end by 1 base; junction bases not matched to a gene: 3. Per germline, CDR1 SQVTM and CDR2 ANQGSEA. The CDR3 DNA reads TGCAGCGTTGAGGGACAGTCATCCTACGAGCAGTACTTC. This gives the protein CSVEGQSSYEQYF.

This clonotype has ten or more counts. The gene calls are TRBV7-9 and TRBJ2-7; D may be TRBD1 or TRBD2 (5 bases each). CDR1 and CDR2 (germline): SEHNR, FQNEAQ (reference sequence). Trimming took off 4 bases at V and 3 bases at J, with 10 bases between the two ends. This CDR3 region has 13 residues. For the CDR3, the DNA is TGTGCCAGCAGCTGGGGACCTCTCTACGAGCAGTACTTC. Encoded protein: CASSWGPLYEQYF.

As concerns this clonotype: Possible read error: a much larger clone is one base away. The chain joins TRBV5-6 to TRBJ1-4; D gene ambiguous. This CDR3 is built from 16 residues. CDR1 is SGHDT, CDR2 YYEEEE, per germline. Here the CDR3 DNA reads TGTGTCAGCAGCTTGCTTGCTGCCAGGACGAATGAAAAACTGTTTTTT. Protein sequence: CVSSLLAARTNEKLFF.

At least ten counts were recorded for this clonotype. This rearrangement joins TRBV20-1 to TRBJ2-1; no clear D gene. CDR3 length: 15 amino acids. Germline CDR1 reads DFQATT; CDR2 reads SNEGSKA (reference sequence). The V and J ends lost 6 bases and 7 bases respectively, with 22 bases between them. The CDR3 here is CSAQMPMRGVNEQFF. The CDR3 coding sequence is TGCAGTGCACAGATGCCGATGAGAGGAGTTAATGAGCAGTTCTTC.

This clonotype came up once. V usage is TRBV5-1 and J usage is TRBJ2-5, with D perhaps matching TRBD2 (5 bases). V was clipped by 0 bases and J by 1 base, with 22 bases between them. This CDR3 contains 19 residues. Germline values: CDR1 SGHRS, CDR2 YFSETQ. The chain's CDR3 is CASSLAQDSGTYIQETQYF. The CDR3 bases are TGCGCCAGCAGCTTGGCGCAAGATTCGGGAACCTACATCCAAGAGACCCAGTACTTC. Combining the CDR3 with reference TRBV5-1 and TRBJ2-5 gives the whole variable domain KAGVTQTPRYLIKTRGQQVTLSCSPISGHRSVSWYQQTPGQGLQFLFEYFSETQRNKGNFPGRFSGRQFSNSRSEMNVSTLELGDSALYLCASSLAQDSGTYIQETQYFGPGTRLLVL.

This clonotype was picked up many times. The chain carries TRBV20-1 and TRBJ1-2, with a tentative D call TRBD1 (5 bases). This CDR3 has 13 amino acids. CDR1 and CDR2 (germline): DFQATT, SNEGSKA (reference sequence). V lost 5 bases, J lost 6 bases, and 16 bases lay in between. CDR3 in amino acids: CSAGSGGGNGYTF. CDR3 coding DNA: TGCAGTGCTGGCTCGGGGGGAGGAAATGGCTACACCTTC.

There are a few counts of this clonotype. The CDR3 DNA sequence: TGCGCCAGCAGCTTGAGTGGGGCGCGGGAACAGCCCCAGCATTTT. Translated, it gives CASSLSGAREQPQHF. The chain has TRBV5-1 and TRBJ1-5; weak D call: TRBD1 (5 bases). CDR1 and CDR2 from the germline V gene are SGHRS and YFSETQ. Trimming left V 1 base short and J 7 bases short, with 15 bases between. The CDR3 has 15 amino acids.

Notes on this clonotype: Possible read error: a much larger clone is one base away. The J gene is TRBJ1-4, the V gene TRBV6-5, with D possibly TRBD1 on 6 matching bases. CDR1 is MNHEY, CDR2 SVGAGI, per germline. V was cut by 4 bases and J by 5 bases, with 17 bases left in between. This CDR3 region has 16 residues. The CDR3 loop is CASSCYGQPGNEKLFF. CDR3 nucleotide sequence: TGTGCCAGCAGTTGCTACGGACAGCCTGGGAATGAAAAACTGTTTTTT.

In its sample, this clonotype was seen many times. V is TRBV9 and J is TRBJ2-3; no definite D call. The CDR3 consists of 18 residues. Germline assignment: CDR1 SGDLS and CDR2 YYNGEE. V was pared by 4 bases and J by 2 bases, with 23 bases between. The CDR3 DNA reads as TGTGCCAGCAGCACCGAAACTCCCGGAGCTTTTTACACAGATACGCAGTATTTT. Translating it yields CASSTETPGAFYTDTQYF. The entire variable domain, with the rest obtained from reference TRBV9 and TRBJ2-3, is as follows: DSGVTQTPKHLITATGQRVTLRCSPRSGDLSVYWYQQSLDQGLQFLIQYYNGEERAKGNILERFSAQQFPDLHSELNLSSLELGDSALYFCASSTETPGAFYTDTQYFGPGTRLTVL.

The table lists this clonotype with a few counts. This CDR3 is CASSQSVTPDTQYF. CDR3 DNA: TGTGCCAGCAGCCAATCCGTCACCCCAGATACGCAGTATTTT. The chain has TRBV11-3 and TRBJ2-3; D is ambiguous. In germline, CDR1 is SGHNT, CDR2 YENEEA. There are 14 residues in the CDR3. V was pared by 5 bases and J by 4 bases, with 13 bases between.

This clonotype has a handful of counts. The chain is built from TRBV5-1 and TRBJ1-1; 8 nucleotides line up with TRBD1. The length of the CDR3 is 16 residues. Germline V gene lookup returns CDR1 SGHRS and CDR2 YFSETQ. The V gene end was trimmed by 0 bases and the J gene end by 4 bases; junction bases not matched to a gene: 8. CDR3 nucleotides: TGCGCCAGCAGCTTGGAGGGCAGGGGGCTGGGCACTGAAGCTTTCTTT. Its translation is CASSLEGRGLGTEAFF.

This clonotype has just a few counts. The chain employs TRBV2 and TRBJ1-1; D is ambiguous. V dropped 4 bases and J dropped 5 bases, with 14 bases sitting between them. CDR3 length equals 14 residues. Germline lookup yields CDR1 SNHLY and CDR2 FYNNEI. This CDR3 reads CASSVFSLGTEAFF. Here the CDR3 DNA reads TGTGCCAGCAGTGTATTCTCTCTTGGGACTGAAGCTTTCTTT.

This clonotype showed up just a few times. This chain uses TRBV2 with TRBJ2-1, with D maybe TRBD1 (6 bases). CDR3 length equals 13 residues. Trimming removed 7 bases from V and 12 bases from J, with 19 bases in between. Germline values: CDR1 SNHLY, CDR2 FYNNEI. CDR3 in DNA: TGTGCCAGCAATCCGCGGCCCCTACAGGGGCAGTTCTTC. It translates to CASNPRPLQGQFF.

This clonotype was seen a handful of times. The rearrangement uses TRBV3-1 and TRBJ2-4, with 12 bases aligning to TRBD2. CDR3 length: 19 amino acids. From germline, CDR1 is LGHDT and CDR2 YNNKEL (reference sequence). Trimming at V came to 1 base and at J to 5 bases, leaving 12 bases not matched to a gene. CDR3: CASSQGGATSGSWQNIQYF. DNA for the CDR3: TGTGCCAGCAGCCAAGGAGGGGCGACTAGCGGGAGTTGGCAAAACATTCAGTACTTC.

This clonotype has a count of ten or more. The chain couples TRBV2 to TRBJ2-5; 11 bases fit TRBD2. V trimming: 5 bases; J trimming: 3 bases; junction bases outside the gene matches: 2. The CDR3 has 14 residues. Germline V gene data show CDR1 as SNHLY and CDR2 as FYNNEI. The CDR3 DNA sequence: TGTGCCAGCAGTACGACTAGCGGGGAAGAGACCCAGTACTTC. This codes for CASSTTSGEETQYF.